This TCR beta chain was retrieved from a study of metastatic and nonmetastatic thyroid tumors. MiXCR re-clonotyped the PCR reads for TCRdb. The sample carries about 4,700 clones, around 40% recorded once. No treatment of any kind had been given to any patient before thyroid surgery. V lost 7 bases and J 10 bases, leaving 8 bases between the germline ends. This CDR3 spans 11 amino acids. The rearrangement links TRBV12-3 or TRBV12-4 to TRBJ1-6, with D uncertain. The material sequenced was tumor tissue. The TCR was taken from a male donor with papillary thyroid cancer or a benign thyroid nodule (not recorded which). Some clones in this sample may be carry-over from other donors' samples. The CDR3 sequence: CASTHSSPLHF. The CDR3 DNA follows: TGTGCCAGCACCCATAGCTCACCCCTCCACTTT.